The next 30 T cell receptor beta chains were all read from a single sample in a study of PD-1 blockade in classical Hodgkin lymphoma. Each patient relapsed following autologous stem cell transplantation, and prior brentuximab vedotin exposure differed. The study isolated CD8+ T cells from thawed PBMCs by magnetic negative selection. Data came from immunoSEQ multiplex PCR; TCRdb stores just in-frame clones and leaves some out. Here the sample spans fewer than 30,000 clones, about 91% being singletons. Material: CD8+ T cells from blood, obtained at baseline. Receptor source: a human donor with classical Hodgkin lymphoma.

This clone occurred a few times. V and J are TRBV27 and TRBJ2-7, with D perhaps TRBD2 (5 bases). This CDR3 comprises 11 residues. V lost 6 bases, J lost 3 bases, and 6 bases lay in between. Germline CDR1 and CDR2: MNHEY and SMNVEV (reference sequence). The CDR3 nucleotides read TGTGCCAGCAGGGGGAGCTACGAGCAGTACTTC. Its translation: CASRGSYEQYF.

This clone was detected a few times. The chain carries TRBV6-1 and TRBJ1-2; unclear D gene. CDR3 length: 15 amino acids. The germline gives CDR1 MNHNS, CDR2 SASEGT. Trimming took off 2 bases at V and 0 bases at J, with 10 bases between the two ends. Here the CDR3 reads CASSEWAATNYGYTF. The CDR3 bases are TGTGCCAGCAGTGAATGGGCAGCTACTAACTATGGCTACACCTTC.

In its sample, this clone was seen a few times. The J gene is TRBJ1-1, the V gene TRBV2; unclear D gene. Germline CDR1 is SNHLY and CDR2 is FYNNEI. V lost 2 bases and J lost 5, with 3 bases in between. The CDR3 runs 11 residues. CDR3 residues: CASSELTEAFF. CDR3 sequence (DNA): TGTGCCAGCAGTGAATTGACTGAAGCTTTCTTT. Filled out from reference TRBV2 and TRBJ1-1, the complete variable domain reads EPEVTQTPSHQVTQMGQEVILRCVPISNHLYFYWYRQILGQKVEFLVSFYNNEISEKSEIFDDQFSVERPDGSNFTLKIRSTKLEDSAMYFCASSELTEAFFGQGTRLTVV.

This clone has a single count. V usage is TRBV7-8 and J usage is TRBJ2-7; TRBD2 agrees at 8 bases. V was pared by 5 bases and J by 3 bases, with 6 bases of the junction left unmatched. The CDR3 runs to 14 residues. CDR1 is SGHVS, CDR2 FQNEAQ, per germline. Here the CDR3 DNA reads TGTGCCAGCAGCAAGAGCGGGAGTGTCTACGAGCAGTACTTC. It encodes CASSKSGSVYEQYF. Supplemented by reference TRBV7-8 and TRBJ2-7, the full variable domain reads GAGVSQSPRYKVAKRGQDVALRCDPISGHVSLFWYQQALGQGPEFLTYFQNEAQLDKSGLPSDRFFAERPEGSVSTLKIQRTQQEDSAVYLCASSKSGSVYEQYFGPGTRLTVT.

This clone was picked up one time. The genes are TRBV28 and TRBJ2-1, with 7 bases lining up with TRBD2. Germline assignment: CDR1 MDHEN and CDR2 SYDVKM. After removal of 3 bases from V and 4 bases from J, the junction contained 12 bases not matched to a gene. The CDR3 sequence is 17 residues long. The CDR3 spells CASSFRSTSRLYNEQFF. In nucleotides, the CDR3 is TGTGCCAGCAGTTTCCGGTCGACTAGCCGGCTTTACAATGAGCAGTTCTTC.

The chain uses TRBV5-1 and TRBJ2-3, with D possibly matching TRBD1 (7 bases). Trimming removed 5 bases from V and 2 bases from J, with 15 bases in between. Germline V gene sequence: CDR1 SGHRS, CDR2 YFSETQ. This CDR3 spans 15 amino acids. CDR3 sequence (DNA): TGCGCCAGCAGGCGGGACAGTGCCAACACAGATACGCAGTATTTT. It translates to CASRRDSANTDTQYF.

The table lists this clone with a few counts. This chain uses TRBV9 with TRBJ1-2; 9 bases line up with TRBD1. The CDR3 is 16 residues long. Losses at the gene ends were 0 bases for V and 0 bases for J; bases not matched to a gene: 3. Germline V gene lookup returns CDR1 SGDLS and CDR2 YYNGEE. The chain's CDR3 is CASSVAGTGTNYGYTF. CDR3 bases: TGTGCCAGCAGCGTAGCAGGGACAGGGACTAACTATGGCTACACCTTC.

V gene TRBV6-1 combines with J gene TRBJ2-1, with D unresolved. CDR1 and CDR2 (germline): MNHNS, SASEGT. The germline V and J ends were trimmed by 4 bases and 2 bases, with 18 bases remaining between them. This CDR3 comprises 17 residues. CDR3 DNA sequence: TGTGCCAGCAGTGCTCAGACCCCCGCAGAGCCCTACAATGAGCAGTTCTTC. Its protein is CASSAQTPAEPYNEQFF.

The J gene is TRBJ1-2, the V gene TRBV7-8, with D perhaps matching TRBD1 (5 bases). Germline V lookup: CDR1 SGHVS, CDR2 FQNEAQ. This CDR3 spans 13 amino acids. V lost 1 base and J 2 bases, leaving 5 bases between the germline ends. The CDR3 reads CASSLGDNYGYTF. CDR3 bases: TGTGCCAGCAGCTTAGGGGACAACTATGGCTACACCTTC.

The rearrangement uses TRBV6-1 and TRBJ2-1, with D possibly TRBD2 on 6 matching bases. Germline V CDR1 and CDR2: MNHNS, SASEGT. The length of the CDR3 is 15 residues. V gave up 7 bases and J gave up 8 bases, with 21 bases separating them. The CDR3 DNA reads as TGTGCCAGCACCTCCACGGGGACTCTCTGGGATGAGCAGTTCTTC. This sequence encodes CASTSTGTLWDEQFF.

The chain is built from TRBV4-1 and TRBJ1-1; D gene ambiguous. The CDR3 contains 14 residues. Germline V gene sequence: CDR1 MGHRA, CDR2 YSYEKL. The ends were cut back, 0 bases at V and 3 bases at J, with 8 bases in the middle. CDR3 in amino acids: CASSQEGWDTEAFF. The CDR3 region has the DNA TGCGCCAGCAGCCAAGAGGGGTGGGACACTGAAGCTTTCTTT.

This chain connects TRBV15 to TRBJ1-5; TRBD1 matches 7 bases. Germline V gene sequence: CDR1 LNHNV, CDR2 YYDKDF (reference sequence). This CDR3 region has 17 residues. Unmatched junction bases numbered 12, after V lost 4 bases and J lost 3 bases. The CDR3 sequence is CATSTRQGGGYNQPQHF. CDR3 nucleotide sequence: TGTGCCACCAGCACCCGACAGGGAGGGGGATACAATCAGCCCCAGCATTTT.

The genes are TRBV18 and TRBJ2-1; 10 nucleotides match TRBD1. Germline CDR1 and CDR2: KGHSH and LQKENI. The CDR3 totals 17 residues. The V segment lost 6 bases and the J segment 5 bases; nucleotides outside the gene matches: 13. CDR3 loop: CASSAPYRDRGHNEQFF. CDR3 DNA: TGTGCCAGCTCTGCACCGTACCGGGACAGGGGCCACAATGAGCAGTTCTTC.

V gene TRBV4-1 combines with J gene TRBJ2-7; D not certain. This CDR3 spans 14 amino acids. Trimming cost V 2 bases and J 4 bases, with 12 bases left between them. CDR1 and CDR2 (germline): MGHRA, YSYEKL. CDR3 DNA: TGCGCCAGCAGCCAATATGCTGGCGATTACGAGCAGTACTTC. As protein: CASSQYAGDYEQYF.

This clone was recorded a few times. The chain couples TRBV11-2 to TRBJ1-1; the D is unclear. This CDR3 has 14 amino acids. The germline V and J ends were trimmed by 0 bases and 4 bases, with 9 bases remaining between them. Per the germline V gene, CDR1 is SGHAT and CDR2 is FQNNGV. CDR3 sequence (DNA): TGTGCCAGCAGCTTAGAATTTCTTGCCACTGAAGCTTTCTTT. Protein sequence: CASSLEFLATEAFF.

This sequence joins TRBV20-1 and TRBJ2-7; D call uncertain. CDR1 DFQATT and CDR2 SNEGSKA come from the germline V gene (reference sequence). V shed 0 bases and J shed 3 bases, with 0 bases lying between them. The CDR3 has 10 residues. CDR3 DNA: TGCAGTGCTAGAGACTACGAGCAGTACTTC. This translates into CSARDYEQYF.

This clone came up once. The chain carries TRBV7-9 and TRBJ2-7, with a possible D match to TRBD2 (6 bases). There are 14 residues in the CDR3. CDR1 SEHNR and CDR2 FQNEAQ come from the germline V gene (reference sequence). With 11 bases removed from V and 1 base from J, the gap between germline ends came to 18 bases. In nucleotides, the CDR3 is TGTGCCGCGGCGGGGCAGGAAACATCCTACGAGCAGTACTTC. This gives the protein CAAAGQETSYEQYF.

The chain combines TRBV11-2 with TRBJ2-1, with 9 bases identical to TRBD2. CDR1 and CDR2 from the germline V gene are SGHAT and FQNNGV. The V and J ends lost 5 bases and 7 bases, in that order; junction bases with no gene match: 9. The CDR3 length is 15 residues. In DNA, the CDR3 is TGTGCCAGCAGCCTTAGCGGGAGTCTGGTGAATGAGCAGTTCTTC. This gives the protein CASSLSGSLVNEQFF.

Written as DNA, the CDR3 is TGTGCCAGCAGTTACTGGGCTGGGGCCAACGTCCTGACTTTC. Its translation is CASSYWAGANVLTF. The J gene is TRBJ2-6, the V gene TRBV6-5; D is undetermined. The CDR3 runs 14 residues. CDR1 is MNHEY and CDR2 is SVGAGI in the germline V gene. Trimming took 1 base from V and 2 from J, leaving 3 bases between them.

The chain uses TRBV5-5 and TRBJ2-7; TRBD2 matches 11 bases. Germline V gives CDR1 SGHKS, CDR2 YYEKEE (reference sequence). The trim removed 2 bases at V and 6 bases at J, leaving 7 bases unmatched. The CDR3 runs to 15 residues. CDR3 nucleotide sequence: TGTGCCAGCAGCTTCCCTAGCGGGAGGAACTCCGAGCAGTACTTC. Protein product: CASSFPSGRNSEQYF.

The CDR3 region is CASSLAGSRAGELFF. For the CDR3, the DNA is TGTGCCAGCAGCTTAGCGGGATCTAGAGCCGGGGAGCTGTTTTTT. This sequence joins TRBV7-2 and TRBJ2-2; D is ambiguous. The CDR3 is 15 residues long. V gave up 0 bases and J gave up 6 bases, with 11 bases separating them. The germline CDR1 and CDR2 sequences are SGHTA and FQGNSA.

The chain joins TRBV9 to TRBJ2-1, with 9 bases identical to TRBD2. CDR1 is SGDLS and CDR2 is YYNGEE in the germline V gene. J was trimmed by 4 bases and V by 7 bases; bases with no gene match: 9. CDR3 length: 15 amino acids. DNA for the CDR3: TGTGCCAGCGCTCCAAGCGGGAGGCTATACAATGAGCAGTTCTTC. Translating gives CASAPSGRLYNEQFF.

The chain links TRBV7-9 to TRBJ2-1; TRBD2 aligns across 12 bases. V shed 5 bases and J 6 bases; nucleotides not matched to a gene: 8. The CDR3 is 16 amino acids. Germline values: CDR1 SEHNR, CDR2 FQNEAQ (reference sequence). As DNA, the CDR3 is TGTGCCAGCAGCAGACTAGCGGGAGATTACTTCAATGAGCAGTTCTTC. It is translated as CASSRLAGDYFNEQFF.

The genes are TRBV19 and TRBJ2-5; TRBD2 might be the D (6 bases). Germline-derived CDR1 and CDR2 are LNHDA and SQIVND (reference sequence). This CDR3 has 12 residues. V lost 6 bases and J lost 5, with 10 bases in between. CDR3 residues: CASSAGGETQYF. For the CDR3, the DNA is TGTGCCAGTAGCGCTGGAGGGGAGACCCAGTACTTC.

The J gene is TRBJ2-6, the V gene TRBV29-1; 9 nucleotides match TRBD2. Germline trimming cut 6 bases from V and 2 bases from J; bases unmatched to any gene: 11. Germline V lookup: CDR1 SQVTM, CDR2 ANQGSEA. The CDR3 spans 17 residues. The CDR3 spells CSVSGLAGGAGANVLTF. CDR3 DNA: TGCAGCGTCTCGGGACTAGCTGGGGGAGCTGGGGCCAACGTCCTGACTTTC.

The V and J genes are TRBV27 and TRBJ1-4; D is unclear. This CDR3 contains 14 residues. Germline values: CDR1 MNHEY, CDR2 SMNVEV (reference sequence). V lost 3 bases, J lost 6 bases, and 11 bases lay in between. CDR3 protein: CASSLRPWDEKLFF. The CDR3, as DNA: TGTGCCAGCAGTTTGAGGCCGTGGGATGAAAAACTGTTTTTT.

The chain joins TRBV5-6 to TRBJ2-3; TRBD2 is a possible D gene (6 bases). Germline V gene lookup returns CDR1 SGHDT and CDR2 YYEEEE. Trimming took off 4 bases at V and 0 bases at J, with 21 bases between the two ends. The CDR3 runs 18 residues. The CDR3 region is CASSATGDFPTSTDTQYF. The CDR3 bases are TGTGCCAGCAGCGCGACCGGGGACTTCCCAACTAGCACAGATACGCAGTATTTT.

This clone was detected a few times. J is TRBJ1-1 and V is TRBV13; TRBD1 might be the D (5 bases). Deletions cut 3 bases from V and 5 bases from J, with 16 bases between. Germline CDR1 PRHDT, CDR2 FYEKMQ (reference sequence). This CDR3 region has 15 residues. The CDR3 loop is CASSFGTGDGTEAFF. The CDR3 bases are TGTGCCAGCAGCTTTGGGACTGGTGACGGGACTGAAGCTTTCTTT.

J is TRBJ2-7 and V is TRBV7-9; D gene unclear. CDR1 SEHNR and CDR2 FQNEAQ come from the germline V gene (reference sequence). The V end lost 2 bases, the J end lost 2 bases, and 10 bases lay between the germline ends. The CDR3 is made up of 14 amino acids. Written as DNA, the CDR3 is TGTGCCAGCAGCTTAATATCACAGACCTACGAGCAGTACTTC. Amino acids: CASSLISQTYEQYF.

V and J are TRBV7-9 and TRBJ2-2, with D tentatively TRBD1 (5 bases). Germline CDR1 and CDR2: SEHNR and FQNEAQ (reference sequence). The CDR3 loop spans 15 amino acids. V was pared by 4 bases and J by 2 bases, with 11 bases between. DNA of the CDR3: TGTGCCAGCAGCTCCCGCGACAGAAACACCGGGGAGCTGTTTTTT. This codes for CASSSRDRNTGELFF. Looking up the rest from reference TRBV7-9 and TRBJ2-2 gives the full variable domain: DTGVSQNPRHKITKRGQNVTFRCDPISEHNRLYWYRQTLGQGPEFLTYFQNEAQLEKSRLLSDRFSAERPKGSFSTLEIQRTEQGDSAMYLCASSSRDRNTGELFFGEGSRLTVL.